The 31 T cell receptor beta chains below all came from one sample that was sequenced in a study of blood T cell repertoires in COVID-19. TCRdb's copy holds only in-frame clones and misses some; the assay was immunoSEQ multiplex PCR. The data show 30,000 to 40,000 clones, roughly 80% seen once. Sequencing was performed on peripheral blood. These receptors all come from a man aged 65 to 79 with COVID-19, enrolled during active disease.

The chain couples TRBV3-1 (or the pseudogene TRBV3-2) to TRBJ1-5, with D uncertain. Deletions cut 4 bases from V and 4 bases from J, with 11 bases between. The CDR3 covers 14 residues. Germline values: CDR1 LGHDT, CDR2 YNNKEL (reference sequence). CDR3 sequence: CASSPSGGNQPQHF. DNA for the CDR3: TGTGCCAGCAGCCCAAGCGGTGGGAATCAGCCCCAGCATTTT.

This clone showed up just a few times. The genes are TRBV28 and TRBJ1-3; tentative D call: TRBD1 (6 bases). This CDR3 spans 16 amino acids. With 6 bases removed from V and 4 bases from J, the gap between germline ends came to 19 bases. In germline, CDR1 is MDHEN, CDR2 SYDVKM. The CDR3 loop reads CASSSDKGVGGNTIYF. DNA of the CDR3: TGTGCCAGCAGCTCAGATAAGGGGGTCGGGGGAAACACCATATATTTT.

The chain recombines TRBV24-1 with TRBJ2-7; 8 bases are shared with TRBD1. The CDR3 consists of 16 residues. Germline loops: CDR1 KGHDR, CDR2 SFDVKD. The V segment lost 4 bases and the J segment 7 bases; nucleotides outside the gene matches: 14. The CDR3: CATSEAGTGEKREQYF. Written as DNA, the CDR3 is TGTGCCACCAGTGAGGCCGGGACAGGTGAGAAAAGAGAGCAGTACTTC.

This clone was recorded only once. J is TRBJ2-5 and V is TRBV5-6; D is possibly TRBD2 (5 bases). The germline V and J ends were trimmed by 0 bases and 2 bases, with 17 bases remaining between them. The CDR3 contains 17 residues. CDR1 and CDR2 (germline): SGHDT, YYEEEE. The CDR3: CASSLVSLSDLQETQYF. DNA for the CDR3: TGTGCCAGCAGCTTGGTATCCCTTAGCGACCTACAAGAGACCCAGTACTTC. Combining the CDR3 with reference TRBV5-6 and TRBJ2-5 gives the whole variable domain DAGVTQSPTHLIKTRGQQVTLRCSPKSGHDTVSWYQQALGQGPQFIFQYYEEEERQRGNFPDRFSGHQFPNYSSELNVNALLLGDSALYLCASSLVSLSDLQETQYFGPGTRLLVL.

CDR3 residues: CASHSGGKRVSGANVLTF. Written as DNA, the CDR3 is TGTGCCAGCCACTCGGGCGGGAAAAGGGTCTCTGGGGCCAACGTCCTGACTTTC. The rearrangement joins TRBV27 to TRBJ2-6; TRBD2 might be the D (6 bases). The germline V gene has CDR1 MNHEY and CDR2 SMNVEV (reference sequence). The length of the CDR3 is 18 residues. V was clipped by 8 bases and J by 0 bases, with 20 bases between them. Looking up the rest from reference TRBV27 and TRBJ2-6 gives the full variable domain: EAQVTQNPRYLITVTGKKLTVTCSQNMNHEYMSWYRQDPGLGLRQIYYSMNVEVTDKGDVPEGYKVSRKEKRNFPLILESPSPNQTSLYFCASHSGGKRVSGANVLTFGAGSRLTVL.

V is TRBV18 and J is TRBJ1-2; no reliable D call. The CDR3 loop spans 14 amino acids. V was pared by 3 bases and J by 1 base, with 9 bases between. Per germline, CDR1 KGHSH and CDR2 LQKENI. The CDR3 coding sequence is TGTGCCAGCTCACCTGGCCAGGATAACTATGGCTACACCTTC. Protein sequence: CASSPGQDNYGYTF. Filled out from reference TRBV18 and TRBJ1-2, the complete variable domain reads NAGVMQNPRHLVRRRGQEARLRCSPMKGHSHVYWYRQLPEEGLKFMVYLQKENIIDESGMPKERFSAEFPKEGPSILRIQQVVRGDSAAYFCASSPGQDNYGYTFGSGTRLTVV.

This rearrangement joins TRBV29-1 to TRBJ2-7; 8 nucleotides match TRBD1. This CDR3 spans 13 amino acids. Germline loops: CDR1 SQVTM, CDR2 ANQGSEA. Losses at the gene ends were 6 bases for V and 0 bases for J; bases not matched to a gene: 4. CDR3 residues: CSVRTGSSYEQYF. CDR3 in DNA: TGCAGCGTCCGGACAGGGAGCTCCTACGAGCAGTACTTC.

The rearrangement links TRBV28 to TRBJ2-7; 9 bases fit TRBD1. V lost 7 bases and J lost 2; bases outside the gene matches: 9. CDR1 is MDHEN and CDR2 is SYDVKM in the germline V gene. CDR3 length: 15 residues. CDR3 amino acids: CASIIGTGNTYEQYF. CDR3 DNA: TGTGCCAGCATAATAGGGACAGGGAATACCTACGAGCAGTACTTC.

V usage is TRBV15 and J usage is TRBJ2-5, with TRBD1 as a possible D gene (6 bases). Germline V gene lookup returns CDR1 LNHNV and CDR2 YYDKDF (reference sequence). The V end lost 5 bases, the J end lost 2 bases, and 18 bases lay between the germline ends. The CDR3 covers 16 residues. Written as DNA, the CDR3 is TGTGCCACCAGCCGAACCTACAGGGATGGACAAGAGACCCAGTACTTC. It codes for CATSRTYRDGQETQYF.

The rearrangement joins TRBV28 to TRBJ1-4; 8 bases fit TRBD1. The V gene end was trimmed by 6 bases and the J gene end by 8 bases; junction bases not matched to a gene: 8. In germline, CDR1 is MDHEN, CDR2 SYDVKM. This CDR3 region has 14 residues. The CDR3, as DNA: TGTGCCAGCAGCTCCGGACAGGGTAGGGAAAAACTGTTTTTT. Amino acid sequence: CASSSGQGREKLFF.

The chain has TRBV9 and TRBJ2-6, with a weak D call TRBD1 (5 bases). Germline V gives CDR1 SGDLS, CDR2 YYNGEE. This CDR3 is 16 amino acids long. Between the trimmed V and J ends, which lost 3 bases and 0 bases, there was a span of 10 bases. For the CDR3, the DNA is TGTGCCAGCAGCGCAACAGGTTACTCTGGGGCCAACGTCCTGACTTTC. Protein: CASSATGYSGANVLTF.

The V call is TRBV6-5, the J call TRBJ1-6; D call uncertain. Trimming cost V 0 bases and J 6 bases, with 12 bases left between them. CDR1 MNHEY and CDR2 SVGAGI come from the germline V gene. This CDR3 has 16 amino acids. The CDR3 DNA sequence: TGTGCCAGCAGTTACTCGGTGATGTACTTTAATTCACCCCTCCACTTT. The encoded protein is CASSYSVMYFNSPLHF.

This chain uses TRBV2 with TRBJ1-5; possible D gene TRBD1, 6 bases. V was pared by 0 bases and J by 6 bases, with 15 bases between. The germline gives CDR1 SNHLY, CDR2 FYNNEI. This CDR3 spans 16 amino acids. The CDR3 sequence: CASSEALGGGGQPQHF. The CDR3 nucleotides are TGTGCCAGCAGTGAAGCGCTTGGGGGCGGGGGTCAGCCCCAGCATTTT.

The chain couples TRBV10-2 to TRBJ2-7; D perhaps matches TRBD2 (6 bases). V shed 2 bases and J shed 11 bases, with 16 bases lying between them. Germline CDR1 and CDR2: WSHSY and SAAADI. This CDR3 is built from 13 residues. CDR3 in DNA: TGCGCCAGCAGTGAGCCCCCGGGGGACCCCAAGTACTTC. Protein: CASSEPPGDPKYF.

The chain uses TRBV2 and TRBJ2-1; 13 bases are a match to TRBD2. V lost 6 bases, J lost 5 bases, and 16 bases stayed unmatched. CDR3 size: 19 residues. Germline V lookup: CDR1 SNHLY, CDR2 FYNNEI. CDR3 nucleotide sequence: TGTGCCAGCAGGAGGAGATGGACTAGCGGGAGTGTTTTCGACAATGAGCAGTTCTTC. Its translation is CASRRRWTSGSVFDNEQFF.

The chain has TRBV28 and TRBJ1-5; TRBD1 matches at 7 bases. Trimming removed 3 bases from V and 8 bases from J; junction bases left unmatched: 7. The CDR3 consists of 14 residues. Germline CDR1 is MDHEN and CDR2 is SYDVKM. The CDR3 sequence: CASSLRGRIEPQHF. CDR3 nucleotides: TGTGCCAGCAGTTTGAGGGGGCGAATTGAGCCCCAGCATTTT.

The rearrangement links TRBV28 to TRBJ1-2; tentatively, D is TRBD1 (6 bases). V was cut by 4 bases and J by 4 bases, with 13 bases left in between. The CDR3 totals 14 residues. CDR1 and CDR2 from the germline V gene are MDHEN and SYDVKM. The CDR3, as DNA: TGTGCCAGCAGTTATCCACAGGGTGCCTATGGCTACACCTTC. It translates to CASSYPQGAYGYTF.

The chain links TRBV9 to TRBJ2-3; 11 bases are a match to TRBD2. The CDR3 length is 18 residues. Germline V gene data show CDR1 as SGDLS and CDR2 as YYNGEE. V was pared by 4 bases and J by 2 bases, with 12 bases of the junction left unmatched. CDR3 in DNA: TGTGCCAGCAGCCCCGGGACTAGCGGAAGGTGGGACACAGATACGCAGTATTTT. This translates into CASSPGTSGRWDTDTQYF.

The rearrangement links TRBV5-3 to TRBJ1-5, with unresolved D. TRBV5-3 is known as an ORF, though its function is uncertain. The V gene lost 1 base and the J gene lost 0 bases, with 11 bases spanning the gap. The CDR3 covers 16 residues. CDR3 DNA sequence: TGTGCCAGAAGCTTGAGACGGACTTATAGCAATCAGCCCCAGCATTTT. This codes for CARSLRRTYSNQPQHF.

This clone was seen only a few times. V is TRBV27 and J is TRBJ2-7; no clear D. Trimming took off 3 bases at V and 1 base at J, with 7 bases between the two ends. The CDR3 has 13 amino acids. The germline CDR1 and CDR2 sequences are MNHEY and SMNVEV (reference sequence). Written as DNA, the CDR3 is TGTGCCAGCAGTTTGGGCCGATCCTACGAGCAGTACTTC. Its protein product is CASSLGRSYEQYF.

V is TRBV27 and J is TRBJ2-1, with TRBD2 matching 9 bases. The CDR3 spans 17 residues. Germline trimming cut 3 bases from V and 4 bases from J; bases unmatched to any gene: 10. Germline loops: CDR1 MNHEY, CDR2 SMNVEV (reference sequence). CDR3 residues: CASSFGLARIRYNEQFF. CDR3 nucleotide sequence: TGTGCCAGCAGTTTCGGACTAGCGAGGATTCGGTACAATGAGCAGTTCTTC.

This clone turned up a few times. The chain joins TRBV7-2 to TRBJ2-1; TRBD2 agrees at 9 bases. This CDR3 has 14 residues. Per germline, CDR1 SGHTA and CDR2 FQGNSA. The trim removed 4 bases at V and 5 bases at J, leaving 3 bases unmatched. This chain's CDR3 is CASSSRLADNEQFF. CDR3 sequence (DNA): TGTGCCAGCAGCTCCCGACTAGCGGACAATGAGCAGTTCTTC. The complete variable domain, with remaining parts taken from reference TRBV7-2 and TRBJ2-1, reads GAGVSQSPSNKVTEKGKDVELRCDPISGHTALYWYRQSLGQGLEFLIYFQGNSAPDKSGLPSDRFSAERTGGSVSTLTIQRTQQEDSAVYLCASSSRLADNEQFFGPGTRLTVL.

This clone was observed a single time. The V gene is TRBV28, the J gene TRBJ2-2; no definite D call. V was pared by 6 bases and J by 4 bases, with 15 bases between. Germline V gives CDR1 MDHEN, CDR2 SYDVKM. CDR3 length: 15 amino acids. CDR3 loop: CASSPDGPFTGELFF. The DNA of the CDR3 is TGTGCCAGCAGCCCAGATGGGCCCTTCACCGGGGAGCTGTTTTTT.

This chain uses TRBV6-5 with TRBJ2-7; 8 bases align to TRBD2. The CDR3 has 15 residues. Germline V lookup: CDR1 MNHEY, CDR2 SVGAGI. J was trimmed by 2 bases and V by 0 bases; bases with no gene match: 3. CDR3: CASSYSISGTYEQYF. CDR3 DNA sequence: TGTGCCAGCAGTTACTCCATTAGCGGGACCTACGAGCAGTACTTC.

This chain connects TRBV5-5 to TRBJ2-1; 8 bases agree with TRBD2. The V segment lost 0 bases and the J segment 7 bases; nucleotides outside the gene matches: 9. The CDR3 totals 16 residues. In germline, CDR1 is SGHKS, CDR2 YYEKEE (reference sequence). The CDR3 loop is CASSLVVSGIKNEQFF. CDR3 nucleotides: TGTGCCAGCAGCTTGGTGGTTAGCGGGATAAAGAATGAGCAGTTCTTC.

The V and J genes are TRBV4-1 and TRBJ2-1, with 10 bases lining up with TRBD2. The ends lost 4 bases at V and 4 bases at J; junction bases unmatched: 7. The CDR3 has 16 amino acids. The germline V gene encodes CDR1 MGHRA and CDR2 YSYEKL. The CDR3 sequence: CASSLYLAGDYNEQFF. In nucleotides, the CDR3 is TGCGCCAGCAGCCTATATCTAGCGGGAGATTACAATGAGCAGTTCTTC.

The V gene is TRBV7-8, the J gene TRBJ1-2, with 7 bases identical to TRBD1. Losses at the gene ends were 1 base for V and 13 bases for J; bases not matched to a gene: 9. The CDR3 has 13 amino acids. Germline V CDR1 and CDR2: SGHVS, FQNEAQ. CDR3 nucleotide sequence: TGTGCCAGCAGCTTAGGACAGGGAGACCGTGGCACCTTC. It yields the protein CASSLGQGDRGTF.

The CDR3 DNA reads as TGTGCCTGGAGTGTAGTCAATAGGGGATATCCATCTGGCTACACCTTC. This sequence encodes CAWSVVNRGYPSGYTF. V is TRBV30 and J is TRBJ1-2; D perhaps matches TRBD1 (5 bases). With 0 bases removed from V and 7 bases from J, the gap between germline ends came to 21 bases. The germline gives CDR1 GTSNPN, CDR2 SVGIG (reference sequence). This CDR3 is built from 16 residues.

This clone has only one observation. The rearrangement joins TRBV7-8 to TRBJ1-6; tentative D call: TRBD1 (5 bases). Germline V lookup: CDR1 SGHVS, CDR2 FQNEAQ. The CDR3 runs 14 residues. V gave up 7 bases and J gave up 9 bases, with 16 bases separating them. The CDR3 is CASIVGQGGSPLHF. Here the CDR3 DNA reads TGTGCCAGCATCGTAGGGCAGGGTGGTTCACCCCTCCACTTT. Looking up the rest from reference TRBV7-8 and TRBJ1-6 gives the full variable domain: GAGVSQSPRYKVAKRGQDVALRCDPISGHVSLFWYQQALGQGPEFLTYFQNEAQLDKSGLPSDRFFAERPEGSVSTLKIQRTQQEDSAVYLCASIVGQGGSPLHFGNGTRLTVT.

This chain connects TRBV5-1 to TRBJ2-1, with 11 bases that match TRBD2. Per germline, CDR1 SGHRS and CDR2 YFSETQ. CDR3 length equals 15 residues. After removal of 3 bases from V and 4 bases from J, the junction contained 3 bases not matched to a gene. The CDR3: CASSSTSGTYNEQFF. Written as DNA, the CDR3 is TGCGCCAGCAGCTCGACTAGCGGGACGTACAATGAGCAGTTCTTC.

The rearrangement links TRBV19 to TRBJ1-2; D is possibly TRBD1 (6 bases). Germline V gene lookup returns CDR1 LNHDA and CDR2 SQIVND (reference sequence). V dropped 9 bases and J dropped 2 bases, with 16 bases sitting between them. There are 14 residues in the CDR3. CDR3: CASFRTGKNYGYTF. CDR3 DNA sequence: TGTGCCAGCTTCCGAACAGGGAAAAACTATGGCTACACCTTC.